The 30 T cell receptor beta chains below were found in one sample sequenced in a study of control samples from healthy donors and cancer patients. The data were produced by immunoSEQ multiplex PCR, yet TCRdb's version contains in-frame clones alone and is incomplete. Among fewer than 20,000 clones listed, 70% to 90% were seen once. The source material was PBMCs. These receptors were collected from a man aged 60 to 69 with head and neck cancer.

This clone was detected a few times. This chain links TRBV5-1 with TRBJ2-7; D may match TRBD1 or TRBD2 (5 bases each). The V and J ends lost 4 bases and 3 bases respectively, with 14 bases between them. The CDR3 runs 14 residues. Looked up from germline, CDR1 is SGHRS and CDR2 is YFSETQ. CDR3: CASSRDLEVYEQYF. The CDR3 DNA reads TGCGCCAGCAGCCGGGACCTAGAAGTCTACGAGCAGTACTTC.

The V gene is TRBV6-5, the J gene TRBJ1-1, with a possible D match to TRBD1 (5 bases). Per the germline V gene, CDR1 is MNHEY and CDR2 is SVGAGI. This CDR3 contains 15 residues. The V and J ends lost 2 bases and 6 bases respectively, with 16 bases between them. As DNA, the CDR3 is TGTGCCAGCAGTTACCGCCGTGACGGGGGACCTGAAGCTTTCTTT. This gives the protein CASSYRRDGGPEAFF.

The chain couples TRBV9 to TRBJ2-7; possible D gene TRBD2, 6 bases. V gave up 7 bases and J gave up 5 bases, with 13 bases separating them. This CDR3 comprises 12 residues. In germline, CDR1 is SGDLS, CDR2 YYNGEE. The CDR3 DNA follows: TGTGCCAGCCACGGGACTGTAGACGAGCAGTACTTC. Encoded protein: CASHGTVDEQYF. The full variable domain, completed using reference TRBV9 and TRBJ2-7, is DSGVTQTPKHLITATGQRVTLRCSPRSGDLSVYWYQQSLDQGLQFLIQYYNGEERAKGNILERFSAQQFPDLHSELNLSSLELGDSALYFCASHGTVDEQYFGPGTRLTVT.

The V call is TRBV19, the J call TRBJ1-2; TRBD1 agrees at 12 bases. CDR1 is LNHDA and CDR2 is SQIVND in the germline V gene (reference sequence). Trimming removed 0 bases from V and 2 bases from J; junction bases left unmatched: 7. The CDR3 is 18 residues long. The CDR3 protein is CASSIERLGTGGNYGYTF. The CDR3 nucleotides are TGTGCCAGTAGTATAGAGAGGCTCGGGACAGGGGGCAACTATGGCTACACCTTC.

This clone has a single count. The chain carries TRBV6-5 and TRBJ1-1; a possible D gene is TRBD1 (5 bases). V was shortened by 8 bases and J by 3 bases, with 7 bases between the two germline ends. The CDR3 totals 11 residues. Germline CDR1 and CDR2: MNHEY and SVGAGI. In nucleotides, the CDR3 is TGTGCCAGCCGGGGACACACTGAAGCTTTCTTT. Translating it yields CASRGHTEAFF.

The genes are TRBV6-1 and TRBJ2-5; D is possibly TRBD1 or TRBD2 (6 bases each). CDR3 size: 19 residues. V shed 2 bases and J shed 2 bases, with 24 bases lying between them. Germline V lookup: CDR1 MNHNS, CDR2 SASEGT. This CDR3 reads CASSENYIGGGTRQETQYF. Written as DNA, the CDR3 is TGTGCCAGCAGTGAAAACTATATCGGGGGCGGGACCCGACAAGAGACCCAGTACTTC.

The V gene is TRBV19, the J gene TRBJ1-1; D might be TRBD1 (5 bases). CDR1 is LNHDA, CDR2 SQIVND, per germline (reference sequence). V was trimmed by 7 bases and J by 1 base, leaving 10 bases between them. The CDR3 has 13 amino acids. The CDR3 coding sequence is TGTGCCAGTATCGGGGGGAAGAACACTGAAGCTTTCTTT. It encodes CASIGGKNTEAFF.

The V and J genes are TRBV6-5 and TRBJ1-5; D remains ambiguous. Trimming removed 5 bases from V and 3 bases from J, with 8 bases in between. CDR3 size: 13 residues. Germline CDR1 is MNHEY and CDR2 is SVGAGI. The CDR3 region is CASSLQVNQPQHF. The CDR3 DNA reads TGTGCCAGCAGTCTCCAGGTCAATCAGCCCCAGCATTTT.

The chain links TRBV14 to TRBJ1-6, with a possible D match to TRBD1 (5 bases). Trimming took 2 bases from V and 6 from J, leaving 11 bases between them. The CDR3 totals 15 residues. From germline, CDR1 is SGHDN and CDR2 FVKESK. The CDR3 bases are TGTGCCAGCAGCCAAAACCGGGGCCTTAATTCACCCCTCCACTTT. Translated: CASSQNRGLNSPLHF.

This clone was detected a few times. The rearrangement links TRBV5-6 to TRBJ2-7; perhaps TRBD1 as D (5 bases). This CDR3 region has 13 residues. The V end lost 7 bases, the J end lost 6 bases, and 17 bases lay between the germline ends. Germline-derived CDR1 and CDR2 are SGHDT and YYEEEE. Here the CDR3 DNA reads TGTGCCAGCGAATCAGGGTCAAGTTTCGAGCAGTACTTC. Translating it yields CASESGSSFEQYF. Combining the CDR3 with reference TRBV5-6 and TRBJ2-7 gives the whole variable domain DAGVTQSPTHLIKTRGQQVTLRCSPKSGHDTVSWYQQALGQGPQFIFQYYEEEERQRGNFPDRFSGHQFPNYSSELNVNALLLGDSALYLCASESGSSFEQYFGPGTRLTVT.

The chain carries TRBV7-9 and TRBJ2-1; the match to TRBD2 covers 12 bases. This CDR3 contains 17 residues. J lost 5 bases, V lost 4 bases, and 9 bases had no gene match. Germline V gene lookup returns CDR1 SEHNR and CDR2 FQNEAQ (reference sequence). CDR3 sequence (DNA): TGTGCCAGCAGCTCGACGACTAGCGGGGGTCTTAACAATGAGCAGTTCTTC. Its protein product is CASSSTTSGGLNNEQFF.

The chain links TRBV6-1 to TRBJ2-7, with no clear D. Germline V gene sequence: CDR1 MNHNS, CDR2 SASEGT. The CDR3 runs 13 residues. V dropped 1 base and J dropped 4 bases, with 8 bases sitting between them. CDR3 in amino acids: CASSEGNGYEQYF. CDR3 nucleotides: TGTGCCAGCAGTGAAGGGAACGGATACGAGCAGTACTTC.

This rearrangement joins TRBV5-1 to TRBJ1-2; D may be TRBD1 (5 bases). There are 13 residues in the CDR3. Germline lookup yields CDR1 SGHRS and CDR2 YFSETQ. Trimming took 4 bases from V and 3 from J, leaving 10 bases between them. The CDR3 is CASSSSGDYGYTF. Written as DNA, the CDR3 is TGCGCCAGCAGCAGTTCGGGGGACTATGGCTACACCTTC.

This chain connects TRBV7-9 to TRBJ1-4, with D maybe TRBD1 (6 bases). V was pared by 5 bases and J by 4 bases, with 17 bases between. Germline CDR1 SEHNR, CDR2 FQNEAQ (reference sequence). There are 16 residues in the CDR3. DNA for the CDR3: TGTGCCAGCAGCCCCCCGGGGACACCCAATAATGAAAAACTGTTTTTT. It encodes CASSPPGTPNNEKLFF.

This rearrangement joins TRBV5-1 to TRBJ1-2, with unresolved D. The germline gives CDR1 SGHRS, CDR2 YFSETQ. This CDR3 comprises 16 residues. V was cut by 4 bases and J by 0 bases, with 16 bases left in between. CDR3 coding DNA: TGCGCCAGCAGCGCGGGGTCCTCGGCCTCTAACTATGGCTACACCTTC. Its protein product is CASSAGSSASNYGYTF.

The chain has TRBV6-5 and TRBJ2-1; 7 positions agree with TRBD1. Trimming cost V 6 bases and J 4 bases; bases outside gene matches: 0. Germline V CDR1 and CDR2: MNHEY, SVGAGI. CDR3 size: 12 residues. CDR3 loop: CASRGQYNEQFF. CDR3 bases: TGTGCCAGCAGGGGACAGTACAATGAGCAGTTCTTC.

The V and J genes are TRBV6-4 and TRBJ1-5; D is unresolved. Per germline, CDR1 MRHNA and CDR2 SNTAGT. V was pared by 11 bases and J by 13 bases, with 9 bases between. CDR3 length: 8 residues. The CDR3 DNA follows: TGTGCCTACCCTTCACAGCATTTT. Protein product: CAYPSQHF.

In this sample, this clone turned up once. The rearrangement uses TRBV27 and TRBJ2-2; D may be TRBD1 (5 bases). The germline gives CDR1 MNHEY, CDR2 SMNVEV (reference sequence). Trimming left V 0 bases short and J 7 bases short, with 9 bases between. The CDR3 sequence is 14 residues long. The CDR3 sequence: CASSLSGAGGELFF. The CDR3 nucleotides are TGTGCCAGCAGTTTATCAGGGGCCGGCGGGGAGCTGTTTTTT.

The J gene is TRBJ2-2, the V gene TRBV2; the D call may be TRBD1 or TRBD2 (7 bases each). Germline CDR1 and CDR2: SNHLY and FYNNEI. V lost 5 bases to trimming and J lost 6 bases, with 16 bases between them. The CDR3 loop spans 15 amino acids. CDR3: CASSPRGGFSGELFF. The CDR3 coding sequence is TGTGCCAGCAGTCCCAGGGGGGGGTTCTCCGGGGAGCTGTTTTTT.

Here the CDR3 reads CASSEDWRNEQFF. The CDR3 DNA reads TGTGCCAGCAGTGAAGATTGGCGGAATGAGCAGTTCTTC. This rearrangement joins TRBV2 to TRBJ2-1; D call uncertain. CDR3 size: 13 residues. Germline V gene sequence: CDR1 SNHLY, CDR2 FYNNEI. Trimming took off 1 base at V and 7 bases at J, with 8 bases between the two ends.

The rearrangement uses TRBV2 and TRBJ2-7; TRBD2 agrees at 7 bases. J gave up 1 base and V 5 bases, and 11 bases lay outside the gene matches. The CDR3 covers 16 residues. The germline gives CDR1 SNHLY, CDR2 FYNNEI. CDR3 in amino acids: CASSPGGWEQSYEQYF. The CDR3 DNA reads as TGTGCCAGCAGTCCCGGGGGGTGGGAGCAATCCTACGAGCAGTACTTC.

The gene calls are TRBV9 and TRBJ1-1, with D perhaps matching TRBD1 (6 bases). V lost 1 base and J 1 base, leaving 8 bases between the germline ends. Germline CDR1 reads SGDLS; CDR2 reads YYNGEE. This CDR3 contains 14 residues. The CDR3 DNA reads TGTGCCAGCAGCGTAACGGGACAGAACACTGAAGCTTTCTTT. The encoded protein is CASSVTGQNTEAFF.

The chain joins TRBV29-1 to TRBJ2-1, with 13 positions matching TRBD2. V lost 6 bases, J lost 0 bases, and 8 bases stayed unmatched. Looked up from germline, CDR1 is SQVTM and CDR2 is ANQGSEA. The CDR3 loop spans 17 amino acids. The CDR3 nucleotides are TGCAGCGTGGGAGGACTAGCGGGGGCGAGCTCCTACAATGAGCAGTTCTTC. Translated: CSVGGLAGASSYNEQFF.

This rearrangement joins TRBV5-1 to TRBJ1-1; D gene uncertain. This CDR3 has 17 residues. The germline gives CDR1 SGHRS, CDR2 YFSETQ. V was clipped by 0 bases and J by 3 bases, with 18 bases between them. The DNA of the CDR3 is TGCGCCAGCAGCTTGGGGGGAATGGAAGGGTTTGACACTGAAGCTTTCTTT. Translation: CASSLGGMEGFDTEAFF.

The chain combines TRBV5-4 with TRBJ1-1; D is unclear. Looked up from germline, CDR1 is SGHNT and CDR2 is YYREEE (reference sequence). The CDR3 runs 15 residues. V gave up 0 bases and J gave up 1 base, with 10 bases separating them. CDR3 nucleotides: TGTGCCAGCAGCTTGGCTTGGCGGGGGAACACTGAAGCTTTCTTT. Its translation: CASSLAWRGNTEAFF.

V and J are TRBV4-1 and TRBJ2-1, with TRBD2 matching 9 bases. V lost 3 bases and J lost 6; bases outside the gene matches: 9. Per the germline V gene, CDR1 is MGHRA and CDR2 is YSYEKL. CDR3 length equals 16 residues. CDR3 in DNA: TGCGCCAGCAGCCAGCCCCTGCGGGGGGGGTCCAATGAGCAGTTCTTC. This encodes CASSQPLRGGSNEQFF.

The rearrangement links TRBV10-2 to TRBJ2-5; D is perhaps TRBD1 or TRBD2 (6 bases each). Looked up from germline, CDR1 is WSHSY and CDR2 is SAAADI. CDR3 length: 13 residues. Trimming stripped 8 bases from V and 5 bases from J, with 15 bases between. The CDR3 loop reads CASGRQAGETQYF. The CDR3 DNA reads TGCGCCAGCGGTCGACAGGCGGGGGAGACCCAGTACTTC.

The chain links TRBV19 to TRBJ1-5, with no clear D. The V end lost 5 bases, the J end lost 3 bases, and 14 bases lay between the germline ends. The CDR3 contains 15 residues. Looked up from germline, CDR1 is LNHDA and CDR2 is SQIVND (reference sequence). The CDR3 here is CASSSQATDNQPQHF. The CDR3, as DNA: TGTGCCAGTAGTTCGCAGGCCACAGACAATCAGCCCCAGCATTTT.

This chain uses TRBV27 with TRBJ2-7; D gene uncertain. V dropped 2 bases and J dropped 0 bases, with 8 bases sitting between them. The CDR3 runs to 14 residues. Germline V gene lookup returns CDR1 MNHEY and CDR2 SMNVEV (reference sequence). CDR3 DNA: TGTGCCAGCAGTTTACCAAAGAGCTCCTACGAGCAGTACTTC. Its translation: CASSLPKSSYEQYF.

This clone turned up a few times. This rearrangement joins TRBV5-4 to TRBJ2-5; TRBD2 aligns across 7 bases. The germline gives CDR1 SGHNT, CDR2 YYREEE (reference sequence). V gave up 0 bases and J gave up 4 bases; unmatched junction bases: 6. The CDR3 extends over 15 amino acids. The CDR3 protein is CASSLAAGRGETQYF. The CDR3 DNA reads TGTGCCAGCAGCTTGGCGGCAGGGAGGGGAGAGACCCAGTACTTC. The full variable domain, in which reference TRBV5-4 and TRBJ2-5 provide the parts outside the CDR3, is ETGVTQSPTHLIKTRGQQVTLRCSSQSGHNTVSWYQQALGQGPQFIFQYYREEENGRGNFPPRFSGLQFPNYSSELNVNALELDDSALYLCASSLAAGRGETQYFGPGTRLLVL.